A selection of T cell receptor beta chains follows, all from one sample in a study of blood T cell repertoires in COVID-19. TCRdb keeps only in-frame clones here, not all; method: immunoSEQ multiplex PCR. The table lists some 270,000 clones, 70% to 90% of them singletons. Material for sequencing was PBMCs or T cells enriched from blood (not recorded which). All receptors derive from a woman in her 30s with acute COVID-19. The CDR3 runs from the conserved cysteine through the conserved F or W. D genes are given only for firm matches. Not every row has a clone size; where given, it reads once, few, many or a size class.

TRBD1	TRBV18	TRBJ2-7	NA	17	TGTGCCAGCTCACCGGGACAGGGGGCGCCCACTTTTTACGAGCAGTACTTC	CASSPGQGAPTFYEQYF
NA	TRBV20-1	TRBJ2-7	NA	11	TGCGGGGCACCTCTGGACCACGAGCAGTACTTC	CGAPLDHEQYF
NA	TRBV28	TRBJ2-1	NA	14	TGTGCCAGCATTCCCGGGGTTAAGAACTATGAGCAGTTCTTC	CASIPGVKNYEQFF
NA	TRBV2	TRBJ1-6	NA	16	TGTGCCAGCAGTGAACACGAACAGGGCAATAATTCACCCCTCCACTTT	CASSEHEQGNNSPLHF
TRBD2	TRBV5-1	TRBJ2-1	NA	17	TGCGCCAGCAGCTATAGACTAGCGGGACCAACTCTCAATGAGCAGTTCTTC	CASSYRLAGPTLNEQFF
TRBD2	TRBV19	TRBJ2-1	NA	15	TGTGCCAGTAGTGTGGGACTACCTATATACAATGAGCAGTTCTTC	CASSVGLPIYNEQFF
TRBD2	TRBV2	TRBJ2-7	NA	15	TGTGCCAGCAGTATTGGACTAGCGGGAATGTACGAGCAGTACTTC	CASSIGLAGMYEQYF
TRBD2	TRBV19	TRBJ2-7	NA	14	TGTGCCAGTAGTATAGAAGCGGGGAGCTACGAGCAGTACTTC	CASSIEAGSYEQYF
NA	TRBV4-1	TRBJ1-2	NA	17	TGCGCCAGCAGCCAACAAACCCCAGCCAGGGTTGACTATGGCTACACCTTC	CASSQQTPARVDYGYTF
NA	TRBV7-9	TRBJ1-1	NA	15	TGTGCCAGCAGCGCCCCCGGACATCCCTCTGGGGAAGCTTTCTTT	CASSAPGHPSGEAFF
NA	TRBV9	TRBJ1-4	NA	16	TGTGCCAGCAGCCCACACAGGGAAGCGATAACTGAAAAACTGTTTTTT	CASSPHREAITEKLFF
TRBD2	TRBV19	TRBJ2-7	once	13	TGTGCCAGTAGTCCAGGACTAGCGGGCGAGCAGTACTTC	CASSPGLAGEQYF
TRBD1	TRBV9	TRBJ2-7	NA	14	TGTGCCAGCAGCTCCACGGGACAGGGGTACGAGCAGTACTTC	CASSSTGQGYEQYF
NA	TRBV6-2/TRBV6-3	TRBJ2-3	NA	16	TGTGCCAGCAGTTACCGTCTAGGGGCTAGCACAGATACGCAGTATTTT	CASSYRLGASTDTQYF
NA	TRBV27	TRBJ2-7	NA	15	TGTGCCAGCAGTTTATCTGGAAGGAGCTCCTACGAGCAGTACTTC	CASSLSGRSSYEQYF
NA	TRBV7-3	TRBJ2-1	NA	17	TGTGCCAGCAGCTTAGTAGGACCTGACTTCCACGGGGATGAGCAGTTCTTC	CASSLVGPDFHGDEQFF
NA	TRBV3-1/TRBV3-2	TRBJ2-3	NA	14	TGTGCCAGCAGCCTCACGCGGGCCACAGATACGCAGTATTTT	CASSLTRATDTQYF
TRBD1	TRBV27	TRBJ1-6	NA	16	TGTGCCAGCAGTTCCCCCCAGGGGGTCTATGGTTCACCCCTCCACTTT	CASSSPQGVYGSPLHF